These 24 T cell receptor beta chains originate from one sample sequenced in a study of T cell changes during pregnancy in multiple sclerosis. Clones were sequenced by immunoSEQ multiplex PCR, and TCRdb holds only the in-frame ones, with some missing. The sample has tens of thousands of clones, 80% to 95% seen once; the top ten hold about 0.99%. Source: peripheral blood, taken after pregnancy. The origin of the receptors is a female donor with multiple sclerosis, enrolled in a pregnancy study.

The V call is TRBV7-2, the J call TRBJ1-5, with TRBD1 matching over 8 bases. The trim removed 5 bases at V and 6 bases at J, leaving 6 bases unmatched. The CDR3 is 14 residues long. CDR1 is SGHTA and CDR2 is FQGNSA in the germline V gene. CDR3 in amino acids: CASSRPGQAQPQHF. The CDR3 region has the DNA TGTGCCAGCAGCCGACCGGGACAGGCTCAGCCCCAGCATTTT.

The genes are TRBV4-1 and TRBJ1-6; 7 bases align to TRBD1. CDR3 size: 15 residues. V lost 0 bases, J lost 7 bases, and 3 bases stayed unmatched. The germline V gene encodes CDR1 MGHRA and CDR2 YSYEKL. The CDR3 DNA follows: TGCGCCAGCAGCCAAGAAGACAGGGCAAATTCACCCCTCCACTTT. It is translated as CASSQEDRANSPLHF.

The gene calls are TRBV6-5 and TRBJ2-3; 10 positions match TRBD2. This CDR3 is 15 amino acids long. The V and J ends lost 0 bases and 7 bases, in that order; junction bases with no gene match: 4. Germline lookup yields CDR1 MNHEY and CDR2 SVGAGI. This chain's CDR3 is CASSYSGTSVNTQYF. The CDR3, as DNA: TGTGCCAGCAGTTACTCTGGGACTAGCGTGAATACGCAGTATTTT.

The genes are TRBV6-5 and TRBJ2-7; 7 bases match TRBD1. This CDR3 has 13 amino acids. The V and J ends lost 4 bases and 4 bases, in that order; junction bases with no gene match: 4. Germline V gives CDR1 MNHEY, CDR2 SVGAGI. CDR3 region: CASSSTGFYEQYF. The DNA of the CDR3 is TGTGCCAGCAGTTCGACAGGGTTTTACGAGCAGTACTTC.

The rearrangement links TRBV14 to TRBJ2-5; D possibly corresponds to TRBD1 (6 bases). There are 15 residues in the CDR3. Trimming shortened V by 3 bases and J by 3 bases, and 14 bases separated the two germline ends. Per germline, CDR1 SGHDN and CDR2 FVKESK. Here the CDR3 reads CASSHRSQGKETQYF. CDR3 DNA: TGTGCCAGCAGCCATCGGTCACAGGGAAAAGAGACCCAGTACTTC.

The V call is TRBV6-5, the J call TRBJ2-7; perhaps TRBD2 as D (5 bases). CDR1 is MNHEY and CDR2 is SVGAGI in the germline V gene. Trimming removed 7 bases from V and 5 bases from J, with 12 bases in between. This CDR3 has 12 residues. The CDR3 reads CASKGERDEQYF. In DNA form, the CDR3 reads TGTGCCAGCAAGGGAGAAAGGGACGAGCAGTACTTC.

The chain carries TRBV4-3 and TRBJ1-6; weak D call: TRBD1 (6 bases). Germline CDR1 reads LGHNA; CDR2 reads YSLEER. This CDR3 region has 16 residues. Trimming left V 1 base short and J 8 bases short, with 15 bases between. The CDR3 protein is CASSQGGGGSDSPLHF. Here the CDR3 DNA reads TGCGCCAGCAGCCAAGGGGGAGGGGGTTCGGATTCACCCCTCCACTTT.

V gene TRBV23-1 combines with J gene TRBJ1-5, with 8 bases aligning to TRBD1. TRBV23-1 is treated as an ORF (open reading frame) with a function not yet certain. V lost 3 bases, J lost 5 bases, and 12 bases stayed unmatched. This CDR3 is 17 amino acids long. CDR3 coding DNA: TGCGCCAGCAGTCACCGGAGAATGGACAGGGACTATCAGCCCCAGCATTTT. Translating gives CASSHRRMDRDYQPQHF.

The chain links TRBV30 to TRBJ2-7; D is perhaps TRBD2 (6 bases). Trimming took off 5 bases at V and 3 bases at J, with 17 bases between the two ends. Germline V gene sequence: CDR1 GTSNPN, CDR2 SVGIG (reference sequence). The CDR3 contains 14 residues. The CDR3 protein is CAWRGKQPFYEQYF. In DNA, the CDR3 is TGTGCCTGGCGGGGGAAACAGCCATTCTACGAGCAGTACTTC.

V usage is TRBV19 and J usage is TRBJ1-1; 8 bases line up with TRBD1. The CDR3 contains 12 residues. Germline V CDR1 and CDR2: LNHDA, SQIVND (reference sequence). Trimming removed 6 bases from V and 11 bases from J; junction bases left unmatched: 8. CDR3 DNA sequence: TGTGCCAGTAGCCCATCGGACAGGGACGCTTTCTTT. Translation: CASSPSDRDAFF.

This rearrangement joins TRBV9 to TRBJ2-3; 10 nucleotides line up with TRBD1. Losses at the gene ends were 2 bases for V and 4 bases for J; bases not matched to a gene: 7. This CDR3 comprises 16 residues. In germline, CDR1 is SGDLS, CDR2 YYNGEE. The CDR3 here is CASSVGTGVHADTQYF. CDR3 in DNA: TGTGCCAGCAGCGTTGGGACAGGGGTTCACGCAGATACGCAGTATTTT.

The chain combines TRBV6-1 with TRBJ2-7; D remains unclear. Germline values: CDR1 MNHNS, CDR2 SASEGT. V was shortened by 5 bases and J by 4 bases, with 12 bases between the two germline ends. The CDR3 has 13 amino acids. The CDR3 region is CASSYQQLYEQYF. CDR3 coding DNA: TGTGCCAGCAGTTATCAACAGCTTTACGAGCAGTACTTC.

V and J are TRBV6-5 and TRBJ2-5; D may be TRBD1 (5 bases). This CDR3 contains 14 residues. CDR1 is MNHEY, CDR2 SVGAGI, per germline. Trimming cost V 4 bases and J 5 bases, with 14 bases left between them. The CDR3 is CASSSLAGWETQYF. In DNA, the CDR3 is TGTGCCAGCAGTTCCCTTGCAGGGTGGGAGACCCAGTACTTC.

This sequence joins TRBV7-2 and TRBJ1-1, with TRBD1 matching over 8 bases. The CDR3 contains 16 residues. The V segment lost 2 bases and the J segment 10 bases; nucleotides outside the gene matches: 15. The V gene's germline CDR1 is SGHTA and CDR2 FQGNSA. The CDR3 region is CASSLLGVRGLGGAFF. CDR3 bases: TGTGCCAGCAGCTTACTTGGTGTCAGGGGGCTTGGGGGAGCTTTCTTT.

The genes are TRBV7-2 and TRBJ1-1, with 7 bases that match TRBD1. The CDR3 spans 14 residues. V shed 5 bases and J 1 base; nucleotides not matched to a gene: 4. Germline values: CDR1 SGHTA, CDR2 FQGNSA. CDR3 sequence (DNA): TGTGCCAGCAGCCCCCGACAGGGGAACACTGAAGCTTTCTTT. It is translated as CASSPRQGNTEAFF.

The chain joins TRBV4-3 to TRBJ1-1; D might be TRBD1 (5 bases). V lost 1 base and J 5 bases, leaving 17 bases between the germline ends. CDR3 length equals 16 residues. From germline, CDR1 is LGHNA and CDR2 YSLEER. The CDR3 DNA reads as TGCGCCAGCAGCCAAGGGGTAGGGGCAATTGGAACTGAAGCTTTCTTT. Its protein is CASSQGVGAIGTEAFF.

This chain connects TRBV7-2 to TRBJ2-3; D not certain. The CDR3 is made up of 11 amino acids. Trimming pared 3 bases from V and 5 bases from J, leaving 3 bases between. The germline V gene has CDR1 SGHTA and CDR2 FQGNSA. The CDR3 here is CASSFIDTQYF. For the CDR3, the DNA is TGTGCCAGCAGCTTTATAGATACGCAGTATTTT.

This chain joins TRBV19 and TRBJ2-6; tentatively, D is TRBD2 (5 bases). CDR1 LNHDA and CDR2 SQIVND come from the germline V gene (reference sequence). The V gene lost 3 bases and the J gene lost 0 bases, with 9 bases spanning the gap. The CDR3 has 16 residues. The CDR3 spells CASSILGSSGANVLTF. Written as DNA, the CDR3 is TGTGCCAGTAGTATTCTAGGGAGCTCTGGGGCCAACGTCCTGACTTTC.

The chain uses TRBV9 and TRBJ2-7; TRBD2 matches at 11 bases. The germline V gene encodes CDR1 SGDLS and CDR2 YYNGEE. With 1 base clipped from V and 3 bases from J, the junction kept 3 bases outside the gene matches. This CDR3 has 15 amino acids. The CDR3 nucleotides are TGTGCCAGCAGCGTAAGTAGCGGGGGGGACTACGAGCAGTACTTC. Residues: CASSVSSGGDYEQYF.

The chain joins TRBV4-2 to TRBJ2-7; TRBD2 aligns across 10 bases. The CDR3 runs to 16 residues. Germline assignment: CDR1 LGHNA and CDR2 YNFKEQ. Trimming removed 1 base from V and 5 bases from J; junction bases left unmatched: 8. DNA for the CDR3: TGTGCCAGCAGCCAAGCCTTACTAGCGGGGTCTCACGAGCAGTACTTC. The encoded protein is CASSQALLAGSHEQYF.

This clone was observed a single time. The rearrangement links TRBV5-1 to TRBJ2-2, with 9 bases matching TRBD2. The length of the CDR3 is 17 residues. Germline loops: CDR1 SGHRS, CDR2 YFSETQ. J lost 1 base, V lost 1 base, and 5 bases had no gene match. The CDR3 DNA follows: TGCGCCAGCAGCTTGTCGCCAGCGGGGGGGAACACCGGGGAGCTGTTTTTT. Translation gives CASSLSPAGGNTGELFF.

This rearrangement joins TRBV7-9 to TRBJ2-7, with D possibly TRBD2 on 7 matching bases. The CDR3 contains 16 residues. V lost 4 bases and J 5 bases, leaving 21 bases between the germline ends. CDR1 is SEHNR and CDR2 is FQNEAQ in the germline V gene (reference sequence). CDR3 bases: TGTGCCAGCAGCTCAGGACATGGGGGGGCGTTAGACGAGCAGTACTTC. It yields the protein CASSSGHGGALDEQYF.

The rearrangement links TRBV29-1 to TRBJ1-2; 8 bases match TRBD1. V lost 6 bases to trimming and J lost 4 bases; unmatched junction nucleotides: 1. CDR3 length: 11 amino acids. Per the germline V gene, CDR1 is SQVTM and CDR2 is ANQGSEA. Written as DNA, the CDR3 is TGCAGCGTGCAGGGGGCCTATGGCTACACCTTC. Translation gives CSVQGAYGYTF.

This clone was recorded only once. The chain links TRBV6-1 to TRBJ1-2; TRBD1 might be the D (6 bases). Germline-derived CDR1 and CDR2 are MNHNS and SASEGT. Trimming pared 7 bases from V and 6 bases from J, leaving 15 bases between. This CDR3 is built from 13 residues. In nucleotides, the CDR3 is TGTGCCAGCAACGGACAGAAGGGTAATGGCTACACCTTC. This codes for CASNGQKGNGYTF.